The clone carrying this T cell receptor beta chain was counted ten times or more. No antigen is known for it. RNA transcripts were the template for amplifying TCR beta CDR3 regions. TCR CDR3 underwent first-round RT-PCR with the HTBI primer set. TCRdb re-called the multiplex PCR reads through MiXCR, storing one row per CDR3 protein. The repertoire holds about 420,000 distinct CDR3 sequences, around 13% seen once, with approximately 5.8% in the top ten. This sample is part of a study of T cells in Graves' hyperthyroidism and ophthalmopathy. The germline V gene has CDR1 SGHTA and CDR2 FQGNSA. Trimming took 8 bases from V and 6 from J; bases not matched to a gene: 18. This CDR3 contains 16 residues. Whole-study findings and limits: Progression to ophthalmopathy was predicted a median of approximately 6.4 months early.

Exclusion of patients followed from uncontrolled infection, other autoimmune disease, pregnancy or lactation. For the diagnoses, clinical symptoms, serum thyroxine and TRAb, thyroid ultrasound and orbital computed tomography were used. Material: blood. This rearrangement joins TRBV7-2 to TRBJ2-7; TRBD2 agrees at 8 bases. This receptor was obtained from a woman aged 18-30 years with Graves' hyperthyroidism. This CDR3 reads CASRGDSAGDLSEQYF. As DNA, the CDR3 is TGTGCCAGCCGGGGGGATTCAGCGGGAGATCTCAGCGAGCAGTACTTC. The full variable domain, its missing parts supplied by reference TRBV7-2 and TRBJ2-7, is GAGVSQSPSNKVTEKGKDVELRCDPISGHTALYWYRQSLGQGLEFLIYFQGNSAPDKSGLPSDRFSAERTGGSVSTLTIQRTQQEDSAVYLCASRGDSAGDLSEQYFGPGTRLTVT.